The 7 T cell receptor beta chains listed next were all sequenced from one sample in a study of T-cell memory formation after mild COVID-19. TCRdb re-derived calls from the 5' RACE reads in MiXCR, one entry per CDR3 protein. The table lists hundreds of thousands of distinct CDR3 sequences, roughly 18% of them singletons. Sequencing used PBMCs or a T cell subset sorted from them (not recorded which). Receptor source: an adult woman who had mild COVID-19 (a few samples of this study predate the infection). Cell type and time point are not known.

The chain combines TRBV9 with TRBJ2-3, with D perhaps given as TRBD1 or TRBD2 (5 bases each). The germline V gene has CDR1 SGDLS and CDR2 YYNGEE. Trimming pared 1 base from V and 1 base from J, leaving 13 bases between. The CDR3 consists of 16 residues. CDR3 coding DNA: TGTGCCAGCAGCGTAAACGGGGCGTGGGGCACAGATACGCAGTATTTT. Its translation is CASSVNGAWGTDTQYF.

This clonotype was detected only a few times. The chain joins TRBV19 to TRBJ1-6; no firm D call. The CDR3 runs 14 residues. Germline V gives CDR1 LNHDA, CDR2 SQIVND (reference sequence). V lost 2 bases and J 6 bases, leaving 8 bases between the germline ends. CDR3 protein: CASSIQVANSPLHF. For the CDR3, the DNA is TGTGCCAGTAGTATACAGGTGGCTAATTCACCCCTCCACTTT. Complete variable domain (other parts from reference TRBV19 and TRBJ1-6): DGGITQSPKYLFRKEGQNVTLSCEQNLNHDAMYWYRQDPGQGLRLIYYSQIVNDFQKGDIAEGYSVSREKKESFPLTVTSAQKNPTAFYLCASSIQVANSPLHFGNGTRLTVT.

This clonotype was detected a few times. The rearrangement uses TRBV7-9 and TRBJ2-1, with 7 bases aligning to TRBD2. V lost 1 base to trimming and J lost 6 bases; unmatched junction nucleotides: 6. This CDR3 contains 15 residues. Germline V gene data show CDR1 as SEHNR and CDR2 as FQNEAQ (reference sequence). The CDR3, as DNA: TGTGCCAGCAGCTTAGATCGCGGGAGTTTCAATGAGCAGTTCTTC. Amino acid sequence: CASSLDRGSFNEQFF. The full variable domain, with the rest looked up from reference TRBV7-9 and TRBJ2-1, is DTGVSQNPRHKITKRGQNVTFRCDPISEHNRLYWYRQTLGQGPEFLTYFQNEAQLEKSRLLSDRFSAERPKGSFSTLEIQRTEQGDSAMYLCASSLDRGSFNEQFFGPGTRLTVL.

This clonotype showed up just a few times. The rearrangement joins TRBV5-6 to TRBJ2-3; no clear D. CDR1 and CDR2 (germline): SGHDT, YYEEEE. V lost 1 base and J lost 0, with 15 bases in between. There are 17 residues in the CDR3. The CDR3 loop is CASSLKSTATSTDTQYF. DNA for the CDR3: TGTGCCAGCAGCTTGAAAAGTACAGCTACTAGCACAGATACGCAGTATTTT.

The table lists this clonotype with a few counts. The chain couples TRBV12-3 or TRBV12-4 to TRBJ2-2; tentatively, D is TRBD2 (6 bases). Trimming stripped 3 bases from V and 4 bases from J, with 12 bases between. This CDR3 is 15 amino acids long. The CDR3 here is CASSLRDPVTGELFF. The CDR3 DNA is TGTGCCAGCAGTTTGCGGGATCCGGTCACCGGGGAGCTGTTTTTT.

This clonotype has a handful of counts. The chain combines TRBV6-6 with TRBJ2-5, with TRBD1 as a possible D gene (5 bases). Deletions cut 0 bases from V and 3 bases from J, with 8 bases between. CDR3 length equals 14 residues. CDR1 and CDR2 (germline): MNHNY, SVGAGI (reference sequence). CDR3 region: CASSYSTGKETQYF. The CDR3 bases are TGTGCCAGCAGTTACTCTACAGGCAAAGAGACCCAGTACTTC.

This chain uses TRBV2 with TRBJ1-2; 9 bases map to TRBD1. V shed 6 bases, J shed 4 bases, and the junction held 18 bases outside the gene matches. The CDR3 runs 18 residues. Germline CDR1 SNHLY, CDR2 FYNNEI. The CDR3 is CASRDLPGQGEAGYGYTF. The DNA for the CDR3 is TGTGCCAGCAGAGACTTACCGGGACAGGGTGAAGCGGGCTATGGCTACACCTTC.